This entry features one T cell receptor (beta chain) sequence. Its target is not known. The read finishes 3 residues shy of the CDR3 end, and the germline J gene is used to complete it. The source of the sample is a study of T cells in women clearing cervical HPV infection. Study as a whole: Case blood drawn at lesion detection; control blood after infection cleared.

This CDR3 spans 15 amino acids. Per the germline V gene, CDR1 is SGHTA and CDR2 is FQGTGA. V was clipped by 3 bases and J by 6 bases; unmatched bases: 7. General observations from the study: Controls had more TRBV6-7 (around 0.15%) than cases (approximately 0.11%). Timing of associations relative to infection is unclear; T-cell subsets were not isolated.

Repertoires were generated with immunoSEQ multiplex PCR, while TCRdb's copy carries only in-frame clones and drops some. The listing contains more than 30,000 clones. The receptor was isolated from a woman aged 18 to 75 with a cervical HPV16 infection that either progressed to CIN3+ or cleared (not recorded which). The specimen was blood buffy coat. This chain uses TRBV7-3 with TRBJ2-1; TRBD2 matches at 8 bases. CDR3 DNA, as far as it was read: TGTGCCAGCAGCTTCAGCGGGAGCCCCGCCAATGAG. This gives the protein CASSFSGSPANE. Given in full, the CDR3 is CASSFSGSPANEQFF.